This paragraph covers one T cell receptor beta chain sequence. Antigen: not known. This table comes from immunoSEQ multiplex PCR, and its TCRdb copy is limited to in-frame clones, with some not included. The sample holds fewer than 300,000 clones, around 87% seen once. The data were taken from a study of Ad26.COV2.S vaccination and SARS-CoV-2 variants. At the level of the study: In the study, Ad26.COV2.S was injected intramuscularly once, or twice 56 days apart.

Broader study findings: Spike-specific CD8+ and CD4+ T cell responses reportedly showed substantial breadth after vaccination.

The treatment here: around 19 received Ad26.COV2.S at low or high dose, single or two shots; roughly five received placebo; per-sample allocation not given. The investigators took samples on day 63 after the first vaccine or placebo injection. Aged 18-55 years, donor was enrolled in Boston in the early 2020s. Germline CDR1 and CDR2: KGHSH and LQKENI. This CDR3 comprises 15 residues. V lost 0 bases and J lost 4, with 12 bases in between. Sequencing was performed on peripheral blood, taken in a trial of Ad26.COV2.S vaccine versus placebo. V is TRBV18 and J is TRBJ1-2; TRBD1 might be the D (5 bases). The receptor was derived from a person aged 18-60 years who received the Ad26.COV2.S COVID-19 vaccine or a placebo. DNA of the CDR3: TGTGCCAGCTCACCACCAGGGGTGAAGTTCTATGGCTACACCTTC. As protein: CASSPPGVKFYGYTF.